This T cell receptor beta chain originates from a study of blood T cell repertoires in COVID-19. Study summary: From the United States, Italy and Spain came samples of acute and convalescent COVID-19.

Methods used by the authors: Cell counts per sample came from amplifying reference gene primers. Produced via immunoSEQ multiplex PCR; TCRdb's table is partial and in-frame only. V, J and clone size were drawn from that table, and D and trimming were deduced from the DNA. The data hold approximately 67,000 clones, with about nine tenths observed a single time. The sequenced sample consisted of peripheral blood. The clonotype was recovered from a man between 45 and 60 years old with active COVID-19.

The CDR3 DNA follows: TGTGCCAGCTCACCAGCGGGGCGACGATACGAGCAGTACTTC. This encodes CASSPAGRRYEQYF. The V gene is TRBV18, the J gene TRBJ2-7; TRBD2 is a possible D gene (6 bases). Germline V gene sequence: CDR1 KGHSH, CDR2 LQKENI. There are 14 residues in the CDR3. Trimming took off 2 bases at V and 4 bases at J, with 12 bases between the two ends.